The rows below give T cell receptor beta chains drawn from one sample of a study of blood T cell repertoires in COVID-19. Profiled with immunoSEQ multiplex PCR; TCRdb holds only in-frame clones, not every one. The sample holds over 250,000 clones, around 91% seen once. Sequencing input: PBMCs or T cells enriched from blood (not recorded which). All receptors come from a young woman who had recovered from COVID-19. The CDR3 runs from the conserved cysteine through the conserved F or W. Fields, in order: clone size, D gene, J gene, V gene, CDR3 DNA, CDR3 protein. A D gene is named only where the DNA matches it firmly. A clone size is listed for some rows: how often the clone was seen (once, few, many), or a class if it is expanded.

clone size: NA; D gene: NA; J gene: TRBJ1-2; V gene: TRBV5-4; CDR3 DNA: TGTGCCAGCAGCACTGTGGGGGGGCGGTATGGCTACACCTTC; CDR3 protein: CASSTVGGRYGYTF
clone size: NA; D gene: TRBD1; J gene: TRBJ1-3; V gene: TRBV12-5; CDR3 DNA: TGTGCTAGTGGTCCGGGACAGCGAAGCTCTGGAAACACCATATATTTT; CDR3 protein: CASGPGQRSSGNTIYF
clone size: NA; D gene: TRBD1; J gene: TRBJ1-1; V gene: TRBV6-5; CDR3 DNA: TGTGCCAGCAATCCGACAGGGTGGGGTACTGAAGCTTTCTTT; CDR3 protein: CASNPTGWGTEAFF
clone size: NA; D gene: TRBD1; J gene: TRBJ1-4; V gene: TRBV5-6; CDR3 DNA: TGTGCCAGCAGCTTGGGGGACAGGGTTAATGAAAAACTGTTTTTT; CDR3 protein: CASSLGDRVNEKLFF
clone size: NA; D gene: NA; J gene: TRBJ1-2; V gene: TRBV28; CDR3 DNA: TGTGCCAGCACCGCCAGGGGTCCCCCTAACTATGGCTACACCTTC; CDR3 protein: CASTARGPPNYGYTF
clone size: NA; D gene: NA; J gene: TRBJ1-6; V gene: TRBV5-4; CDR3 DNA: TGTGCCAGCAGTGACAGCTCCTATAATTCACCCCTCCACTTT; CDR3 protein: CASSDSSYNSPLHF
clone size: NA; D gene: NA; J gene: TRBJ1-1; V gene: TRBV5-5; CDR3 DNA: TGTGCCAGCAGCTCGGGACCGGGGGCTGAAGCTTTCTTT; CDR3 protein: CASSSGPGAEAFF
clone size: NA; D gene: NA; J gene: TRBJ1-5; V gene: TRBV25-1; CDR3 DNA: TGTGCCAGCAGTGAATCTGGGAGACAGGAGCCCCAGCATTTT; CDR3 protein: CASSESGRQEPQHF
clone size: NA; D gene: NA; J gene: TRBJ1-3; V gene: TRBV10-1; CDR3 DNA: TGCGCCAGCAGTGAGTTTGCGAGGGACGGACGGGAGGACAGAAACACCATATATTTT; CDR3 protein: CASSEFARDGREDRNTIYF
clone size: NA; D gene: NA; J gene: TRBJ2-1; V gene: TRBV28; CDR3 DNA: TGTGCCAGCAGTTTATTTCCAGGGGACAATGAGCAGTTCTTC; CDR3 protein: CASSLFPGDNEQFF
clone size: NA; D gene: NA; J gene: TRBJ2-5; V gene: TRBV5-1; CDR3 DNA: TGCGCCAGCAGCGTACAGGGCCAAGAGACCCAGTACTTC; CDR3 protein: CASSVQGQETQYF
clone size: NA; D gene: TRBD1; J gene: TRBJ1-6; V gene: TRBV27; CDR3 DNA: TGTGCCAGCCGGGACAGGGGGCTGGTTGGTTCACCCCTCCACTTT; CDR3 protein: CASRDRGLVGSPLHF
clone size: NA; D gene: NA; J gene: TRBJ1-3; V gene: TRBV7-9; CDR3 DNA: TGTGCCAGCAGCTTAGACAGGGCTGGAAACACCATATATTTT; CDR3 protein: CASSLDRAGNTIYF
clone size: NA; D gene: TRBD1; J gene: TRBJ1-4; V gene: TRBV5-1; CDR3 DNA: TGCGCCAGCAGCCGAGAAGGACAGGGCGCAACTAATGAAAAACTGTTTTTT; CDR3 protein: CASSREGQGATNEKLFF
clone size: NA; D gene: TRBD1; J gene: TRBJ2-1; V gene: TRBV28; CDR3 DNA: TGTGCCAGCAGTCTCAGACAGGGGCGCACGAGTGAGCAGTTCTTC; CDR3 protein: CASSLRQGRTSEQFF
clone size: NA; D gene: NA; J gene: TRBJ1-1; V gene: TRBV28; CDR3 DNA: TGTGCCAGCCGCGGGGGTAACACTGAAGCTTTCTTT; CDR3 protein: CASRGGNTEAFF
clone size: few; D gene: TRBD1; J gene: TRBJ1-2; V gene: TRBV6-5; CDR3 DNA: TGTGCCAGCAGTTACGATTTCGGGACAGGGAACGGCTACACCTTC; CDR3 protein: CASSYDFGTGNGYTF
clone size: NA; D gene: NA; J gene: TRBJ1-2; V gene: TRBV7-8; CDR3 DNA: TGTGCCAGCAGTTCGATCCGGCTCCCAGCGAACTATGGCTACACCTTC; CDR3 protein: CASSSIRLPANYGYTF
clone size: few; D gene: NA; J gene: TRBJ1-2; V gene: TRBV28; CDR3 DNA: TGTGCCAGCACCGACGTGGGGGGGGACGCCTATGGCTACACCTTC; CDR3 protein: CASTDVGGDAYGYTF
clone size: once; D gene: NA; J gene: TRBJ2-5; V gene: TRBV5-1; CDR3 DNA: TGCGCCAGCAGCTTGGAACAGGCTTTGGAGACCCAGTACTTC; CDR3 protein: CASSLEQALETQYF
clone size: NA; D gene: TRBD1; J gene: TRBJ1-3; V gene: TRBV7-9; CDR3 DNA: TGTGCCAGCAGCCTCTCGGACAGGGGAGGAAACACCATATATTTT; CDR3 protein: CASSLSDRGGNTIYF
clone size: NA; D gene: TRBD2; J gene: TRBJ2-3; V gene: TRBV4-1; CDR3 DNA: TGCGCCAGCAGCCAAGATCGGACTAGCGGGGTCACAGATACGCAGTATTTT; CDR3 protein: CASSQDRTSGVTDTQYF
clone size: NA; D gene: TRBD1; J gene: TRBJ2-7; V gene: TRBV5-1; CDR3 DNA: TGCGCCAGCAGCTTGGGACAGGGACCCTACGAGCAGTACTTC; CDR3 protein: CASSLGQGPYEQYF
clone size: NA; D gene: NA; J gene: TRBJ1-5; V gene: TRBV28; CDR3 DNA: TGTGCCAGCACCGATGACAGTAATCAGCCCCAGCATTTT; CDR3 protein: CASTDDSNQPQHF
clone size: NA; D gene: NA; J gene: TRBJ1-3; V gene: TRBV19; CDR3 DNA: TGTGCCAGTACCATGGGAGTTAACTCTGGAAACACCATATATTTT; CDR3 protein: CASTMGVNSGNTIYF
clone size: once; D gene: TRBD1; J gene: TRBJ1-2; V gene: TRBV9; CDR3 DNA: TGTGCCAGCAGCTCAGGGGGGAGCTATGGCTACACCTTC; CDR3 protein: CASSSGGSYGYTF
clone size: NA; D gene: TRBD2; J gene: TRBJ2-3; V gene: TRBV11-2; CDR3 DNA: TGTGCCAGCAGTTATACGGCTAGCGGGGGGGTCAGCACAGATACGCAGTATTTT; CDR3 protein: CASSYTASGGVSTDTQYF
clone size: NA; D gene: TRBD1; J gene: TRBJ1-1; V gene: TRBV29-1; CDR3 DNA: TGCAGCGTTGGAAGACAGGGCGCTGAAGCTTTCTTT; CDR3 protein: CSVGRQGAEAFF
clone size: NA; D gene: NA; J gene: TRBJ2-1; V gene: TRBV21-1; CDR3 DNA: TGTGCCAGCAGCAAAGAGGGAAAACTAGCGTGGTACAATGAGCAGTTCTTC; CDR3 protein: CASSKEGKLAWYNEQFF
clone size: NA; D gene: NA; J gene: TRBJ2-2; V gene: TRBV5-1; CDR3 DNA: TGCGCCAGCAGCTTGGAGGTACAGGCGAGCACCGGGGAGCTGTTTTTT; CDR3 protein: CASSLEVQASTGELFF
clone size: NA; D gene: NA; J gene: TRBJ1-5; V gene: TRBV7-9; CDR3 DNA: TGTGCCAGCAGCCTGACGGGTGATCAGCCCCAGCATTTT; CDR3 protein: CASSLTGDQPQHF
clone size: NA; D gene: NA; J gene: TRBJ1-1; V gene: TRBV20-1; CDR3 DNA: TGCAGTGCTAGTGGATCAGGAAGCCCTGAAGCTTTCTTT; CDR3 protein: CSASGSGSPEAFF
clone size: NA; D gene: TRBD1; J gene: TRBJ2-2; V gene: TRBV5-1; CDR3 DNA: TGCGCCAGCAGCCCACAGGGGGGAGCCGGGGAGCTGTTTTTT; CDR3 protein: CASSPQGGAGELFF
clone size: NA; D gene: TRBD1; J gene: TRBJ2-2; V gene: TRBV4-2; CDR3 DNA: TGTGCCAGCAGCCAGCTACAGGGGGCGAGCGGGGAGCTGTTTTTT; CDR3 protein: CASSQLQGASGELFF
clone size: NA; D gene: TRBD1; J gene: TRBJ1-2; V gene: TRBV28; CDR3 DNA: TGTGCCAGCAGTCTCCTCACCGACAGGGGGACCTATGGCTACACCTTC; CDR3 protein: CASSLLTDRGTYGYTF
clone size: NA; D gene: TRBD1; J gene: TRBJ1-2; V gene: TRBV27; CDR3 DNA: TGTGCCAGCAGCCGGACAGGGGCGTATGGCTACACCTTC; CDR3 protein: CASSRTGAYGYTF
clone size: NA; D gene: TRBD1; J gene: TRBJ2-7; V gene: TRBV19; CDR3 DNA: TGTGCCAGTAGTATAGGCCCTGCCCAGGGGGCCAACGAGCAGTACTTC; CDR3 protein: CASSIGPAQGANEQYF
clone size: NA; D gene: NA; J gene: TRBJ2-4; V gene: TRBV20-1; CDR3 DNA: TGCAGTGCTAGTATTATAGCCAAAAACATTCAGTACTTC; CDR3 protein: CSASIIAKNIQYF
clone size: NA; D gene: TRBD2; J gene: TRBJ2-3; V gene: TRBV5-4; CDR3 DNA: TGTGCCAGCAGCCGTATTAGCGGGGGGGCGGGAGATACGCAGTATTTT; CDR3 protein: CASSRISGGAGDTQYF
clone size: NA; D gene: NA; J gene: TRBJ2-5; V gene: TRBV11-2; CDR3 DNA: TGTGCCAGCAGCTTAGTAATGGGGGCCCAAGAGACCCAGTACTTC; CDR3 protein: CASSLVMGAQETQYF
clone size: NA; D gene: NA; J gene: TRBJ1-1; V gene: TRBV9; CDR3 DNA: TGTGCCAGCAGCTTAAGGGACTGGGAGGAAGCTTTCTTT; CDR3 protein: CASSLRDWEEAFF
clone size: NA; D gene: NA; J gene: TRBJ1-3; V gene: TRBV7-3; CDR3 DNA: TGTGCCAGCAGCCTAAGGCCGGGAAATTTTTCTGGAAACACCATATATTTT; CDR3 protein: CASSLRPGNFSGNTIYF